This T cell receptor beta chain was obtained from a study of blood T cell repertoires in COVID-19. Study-level information: The United States, Italy and Spain were the sources of the acute and convalescent COVID-19 samples. T cells, B-cell-depleted T cells, or PBMCs supplied cDNA or gDNA.

In the source study's methods: Reference gene primer amplification in the assay estimated nucleated cell counts. Generated by immunoSEQ multiplex PCR, the TCRdb table keeps only in-frame clones and is missing some. D and trimming were read from the DNA, whereas the V and J calls and clone size are those reported in that table. The repertoire has a few hundred thousand clones, under 90% of them found once; the top ten carry 4.5% to 6%. This clone was counted a single time. The V end lost 1 base, the J end lost 3 bases, and 13 bases lay between the germline ends. The CDR3 covers 15 residues. CDR1 and CDR2 (germline): SGHTS, YDEGEE.

The gene calls are TRBV5-8 and TRBJ1-1; D may be TRBD1 (6 bases). The clonotype comes from a woman aged 60 to 75 who had recovered from COVID-19. The sequencing sample was made of peripheral blood. CDR3 in amino acids: CASSLRGRGYTEAFF. As DNA, the CDR3 is TGTGCCAGCAGCTTGCGGGGAAGGGGGTACACTGAAGCTTTCTTT.